One and the same sample provided the 6 T cell receptor beta chains below, sequenced in a study of blood T cell repertoires in COVID-19. Clones were sequenced by immunoSEQ multiplex PCR, and TCRdb holds only the in-frame ones, with some missing. The data contain approximately 360,000 clones, 90% of them singletons. What was sequenced was peripheral blood. The origin of the receptors is a young man with active or convalescent COVID-19.

CDR3 region: CASSEGLGQETQYF. As DNA, the CDR3 is TGTGCCAGCAGTGAAGGACTGGGCCAAGAGACCCAGTACTTC. J is TRBJ2-5 and V is TRBV2; unclear D gene. Between the trimmed V and J ends, which lost 1 base and 1 base, there was a span of 7 bases. The germline gives CDR1 SNHLY, CDR2 FYNNEI. The CDR3 sequence is 14 residues long.

The genes are TRBV4-2 and TRBJ1-2; 11 nucleotides line up with TRBD1. This CDR3 is built from 20 residues. Germline CDR1 and CDR2: LGHNA and YNFKEQ. Trimming removed 0 bases from V and 4 bases from J; junction bases left unmatched: 16. The CDR3 region has the DNA TGTGCCAGCAGCCAAGACCTAATTAGGACAGGGGGCGAGTGGAGCTATGGCTACACCTTC. Its translation: CASSQDLIRTGGEWSYGYTF.

The chain links TRBV20-1 to TRBJ1-5; TRBD1 might be the D (5 bases). With 3 bases removed from V and 2 bases from J, the gap between germline ends came to 11 bases. The length of the CDR3 is 14 residues. In germline, CDR1 is DFQATT, CDR2 SNEGSKA (reference sequence). The CDR3 DNA sequence: TGCAGTGCTAGTCCCAGGGTGGGCAATCAGCCCCAGCATTTT. Amino acids: CSASPRVGNQPQHF.

About this clone: The junction and the germline gene differ at one end; a read error may be behind it. The chain's CDR3 is CASSLVGGPGYNEQFF. The CDR3 DNA sequence: TGTGCCAGCAGTTTAGTCGGGGGGCCTGGATACAATGAGCAGTTCTTC. V gene TRBV11-3 combines with J gene TRBJ2-1; D is possibly TRBD2 (7 bases). This CDR3 has 16 residues. The germline gives CDR1 SGHNT, CDR2 YENEEA.

This chain uses TRBV6-5 with TRBJ2-1, with 8 bases aligning to TRBD1. CDR1 is MNHEY and CDR2 is SVGAGI in the germline V gene. This CDR3 is 15 amino acids long. V trimming: 2 bases; J trimming: 4 bases; junction bases outside the gene matches: 4. As DNA, the CDR3 is TGTGCCAGCAGTTACAAGAGGACAGGGTACAATGAGCAGTTCTTC. It specifies CASSYKRTGYNEQFF.

The chain carries TRBV7-3 and TRBJ1-2; TRBD1 matches at 10 bases. Germline CDR1 reads SGHTA; CDR2 reads FQGTGA. The CDR3 extends over 14 amino acids. V lost 5 bases to trimming and J lost 6 bases; unmatched junction nucleotides: 6. CDR3 protein: CASSPGTGAHGYTF. The DNA for the CDR3 is TGTGCCAGCAGCCCGGGGACAGGGGCTCATGGCTACACCTTC.